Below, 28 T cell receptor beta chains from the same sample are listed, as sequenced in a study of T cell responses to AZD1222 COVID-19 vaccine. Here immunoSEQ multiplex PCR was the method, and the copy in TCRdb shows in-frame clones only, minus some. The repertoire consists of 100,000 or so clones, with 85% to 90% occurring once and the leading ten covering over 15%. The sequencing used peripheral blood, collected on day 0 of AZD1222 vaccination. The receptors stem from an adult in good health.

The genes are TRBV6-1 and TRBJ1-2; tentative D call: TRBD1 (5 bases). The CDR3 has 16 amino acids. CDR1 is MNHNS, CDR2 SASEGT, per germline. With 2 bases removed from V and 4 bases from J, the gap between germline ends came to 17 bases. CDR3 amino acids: CASSEPSLRVFYGYTF. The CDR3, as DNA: TGTGCCAGCAGTGAACCTTCTCTCAGGGTTTTCTATGGCTACACCTTC.

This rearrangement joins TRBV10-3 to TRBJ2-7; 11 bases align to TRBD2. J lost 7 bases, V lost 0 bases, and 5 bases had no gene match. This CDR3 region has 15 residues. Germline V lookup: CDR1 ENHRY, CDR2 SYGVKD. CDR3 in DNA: TGTGCCATCAGTGAGTCACTAGCGGGGGCGCGGGAGCAGTACTTC. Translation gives CAISESLAGAREQYF.

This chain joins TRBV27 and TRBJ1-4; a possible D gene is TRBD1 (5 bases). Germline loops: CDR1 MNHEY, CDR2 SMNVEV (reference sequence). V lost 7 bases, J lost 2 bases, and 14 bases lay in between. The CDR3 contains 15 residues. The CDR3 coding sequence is TGTGCCAGCAAAAGGGGTTTACTGACTAATGAAAAACTGTTTTTT. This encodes CASKRGLLTNEKLFF.

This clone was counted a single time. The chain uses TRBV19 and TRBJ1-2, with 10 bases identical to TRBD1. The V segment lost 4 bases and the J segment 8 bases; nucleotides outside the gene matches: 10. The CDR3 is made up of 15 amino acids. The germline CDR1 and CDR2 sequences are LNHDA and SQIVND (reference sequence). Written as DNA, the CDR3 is TGTGCCAGTAGTAGAGGGACAGGGGATTTTAAAGGCTACACCTTC. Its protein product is CASSRGTGDFKGYTF.

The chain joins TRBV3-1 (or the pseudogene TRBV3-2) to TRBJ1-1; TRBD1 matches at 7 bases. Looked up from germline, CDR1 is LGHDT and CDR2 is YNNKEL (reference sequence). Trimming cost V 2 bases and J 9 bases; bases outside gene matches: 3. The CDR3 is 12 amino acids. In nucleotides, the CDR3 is TGTGCCAGCAGCCAACACAGGGGTAAAGCTTTCTTT. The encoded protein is CASSQHRGKAFF.

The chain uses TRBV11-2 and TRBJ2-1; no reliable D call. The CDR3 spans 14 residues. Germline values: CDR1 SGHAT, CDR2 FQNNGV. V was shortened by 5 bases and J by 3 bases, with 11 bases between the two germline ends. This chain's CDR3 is CASSEVASYNEQFF. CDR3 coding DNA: TGTGCCAGCAGCGAAGTTGCCAGCTACAATGAGCAGTTCTTC.

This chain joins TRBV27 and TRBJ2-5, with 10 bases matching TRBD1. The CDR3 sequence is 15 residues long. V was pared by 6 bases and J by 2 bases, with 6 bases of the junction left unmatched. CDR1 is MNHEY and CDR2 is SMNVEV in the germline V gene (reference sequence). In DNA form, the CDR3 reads TGTGCCAGCAGCCGGGGGGACAGGGGTCAAGAGACCCAGTACTTC. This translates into CASSRGDRGQETQYF.

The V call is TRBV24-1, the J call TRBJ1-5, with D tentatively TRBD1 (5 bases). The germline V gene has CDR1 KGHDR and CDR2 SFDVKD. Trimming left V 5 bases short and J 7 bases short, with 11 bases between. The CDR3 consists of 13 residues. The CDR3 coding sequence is TGTGCCACCAGTGCAGGGATTGGGCAGCCCCAGCATTTT. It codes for CATSAGIGQPQHF.

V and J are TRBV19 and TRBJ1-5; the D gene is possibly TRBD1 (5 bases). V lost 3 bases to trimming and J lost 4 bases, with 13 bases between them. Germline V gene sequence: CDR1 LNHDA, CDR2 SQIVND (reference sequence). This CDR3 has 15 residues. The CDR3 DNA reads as TGTGCCAGTAGTATTCGACAGCCCCTGAATCAGCCCCAGCATTTT. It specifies CASSIRQPLNQPQHF.

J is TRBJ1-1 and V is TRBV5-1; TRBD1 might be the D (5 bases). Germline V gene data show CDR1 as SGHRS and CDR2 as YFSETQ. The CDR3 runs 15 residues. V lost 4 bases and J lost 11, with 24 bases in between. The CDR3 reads CASSPVGEGTTRAFF. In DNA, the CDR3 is TGCGCCAGCAGCCCGGTGGGGGAGGGGACTACGCGTGCTTTCTTT.

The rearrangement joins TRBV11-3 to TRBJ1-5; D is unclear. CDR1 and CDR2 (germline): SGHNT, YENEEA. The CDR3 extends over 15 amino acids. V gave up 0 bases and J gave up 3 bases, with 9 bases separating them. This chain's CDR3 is CASSLDPGDNQPQHF. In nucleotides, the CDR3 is TGTGCCAGCAGCTTAGATCCCGGGGACAATCAGCCCCAGCATTTT.

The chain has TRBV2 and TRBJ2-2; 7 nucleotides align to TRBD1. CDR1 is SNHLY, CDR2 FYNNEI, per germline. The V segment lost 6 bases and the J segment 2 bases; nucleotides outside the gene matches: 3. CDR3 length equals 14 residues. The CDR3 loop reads CASRQGPNTGELFF. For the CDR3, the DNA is TGTGCCAGCAGACAGGGGCCTAACACCGGGGAGCTGTTTTTT.

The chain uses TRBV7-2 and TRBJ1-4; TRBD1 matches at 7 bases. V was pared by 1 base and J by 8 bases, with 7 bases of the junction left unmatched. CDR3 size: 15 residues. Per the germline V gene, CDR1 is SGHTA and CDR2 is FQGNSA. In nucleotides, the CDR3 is TGTGCCAGCAGCTTAGGCCAGGGGGGGGGAGAAAAACTGTTTTTT. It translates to CASSLGQGGGEKLFF.

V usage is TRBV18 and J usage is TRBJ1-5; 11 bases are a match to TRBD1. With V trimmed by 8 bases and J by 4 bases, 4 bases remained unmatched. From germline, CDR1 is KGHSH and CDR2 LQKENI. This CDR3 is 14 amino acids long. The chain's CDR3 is CASGGTGGNQPQHF. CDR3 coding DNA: TGTGCCAGCGGCGGGACAGGGGGTAATCAGCCCCAGCATTTT.

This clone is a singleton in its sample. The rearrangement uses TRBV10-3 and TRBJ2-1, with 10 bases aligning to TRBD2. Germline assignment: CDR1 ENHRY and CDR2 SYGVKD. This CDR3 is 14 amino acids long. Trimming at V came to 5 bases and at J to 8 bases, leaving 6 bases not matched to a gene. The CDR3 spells CAISLAGGEDEQFF. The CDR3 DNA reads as TGTGCCATCAGTTTAGCGGGGGGAGAGGATGAGCAGTTCTTC.

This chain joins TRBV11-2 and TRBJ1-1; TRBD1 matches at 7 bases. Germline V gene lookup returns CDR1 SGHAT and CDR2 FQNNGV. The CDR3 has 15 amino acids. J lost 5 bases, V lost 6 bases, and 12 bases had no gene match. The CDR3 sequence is CASSPAQGWGTEAFF. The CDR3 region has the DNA TGTGCCAGCAGTCCGGCACAGGGGTGGGGGACTGAAGCTTTCTTT.

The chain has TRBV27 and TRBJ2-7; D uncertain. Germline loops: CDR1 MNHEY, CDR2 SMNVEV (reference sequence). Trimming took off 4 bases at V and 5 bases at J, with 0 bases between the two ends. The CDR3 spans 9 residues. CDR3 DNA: TGTGCCAGCAGTTACGAGCAGTACTTC. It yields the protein CASSYEQYF.

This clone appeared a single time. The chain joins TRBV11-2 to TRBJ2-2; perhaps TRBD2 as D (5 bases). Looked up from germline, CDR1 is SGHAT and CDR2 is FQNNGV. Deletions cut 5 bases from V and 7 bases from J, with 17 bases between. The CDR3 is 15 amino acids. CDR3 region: CASSPGSDLGGELFF. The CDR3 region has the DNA TGTGCCAGCAGCCCGGGGTCGGATTTAGGCGGGGAGCTGTTTTTT.

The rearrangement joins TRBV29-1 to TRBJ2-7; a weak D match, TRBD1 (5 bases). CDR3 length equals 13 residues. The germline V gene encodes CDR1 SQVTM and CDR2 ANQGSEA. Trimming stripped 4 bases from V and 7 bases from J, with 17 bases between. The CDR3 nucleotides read TGCAGCGTTGGGCTAGGGGTCGCCTGGGAGCAGTACTTC. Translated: CSVGLGVAWEQYF.

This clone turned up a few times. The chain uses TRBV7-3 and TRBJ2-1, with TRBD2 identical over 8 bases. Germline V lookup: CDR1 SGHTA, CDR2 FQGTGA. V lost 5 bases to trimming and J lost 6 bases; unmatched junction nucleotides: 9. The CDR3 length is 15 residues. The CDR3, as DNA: TGTGCCAGCAGCCCGGGACTAGGCGGAGTCAATGAGCAGTTCTTC. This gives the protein CASSPGLGGVNEQFF.

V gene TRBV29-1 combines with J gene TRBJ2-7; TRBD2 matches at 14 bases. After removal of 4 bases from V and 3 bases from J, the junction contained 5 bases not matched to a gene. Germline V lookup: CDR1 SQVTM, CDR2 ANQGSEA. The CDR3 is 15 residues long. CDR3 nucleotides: TGCAGCGTTGTCCCAGGGACTAGCGGGGGCTACGAGCAGTACTTC. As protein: CSVVPGTSGGYEQYF.

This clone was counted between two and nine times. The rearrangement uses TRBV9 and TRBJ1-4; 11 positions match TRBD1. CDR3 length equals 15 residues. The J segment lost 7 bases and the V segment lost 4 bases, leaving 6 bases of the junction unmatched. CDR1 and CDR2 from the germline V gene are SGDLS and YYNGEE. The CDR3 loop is CASSPWTGGFEKLFF. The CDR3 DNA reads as TGTGCCAGCAGCCCCTGGACAGGGGGCTTTGAAAAACTGTTTTTT. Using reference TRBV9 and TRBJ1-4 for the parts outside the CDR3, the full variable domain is DSGVTQTPKHLITATGQRVTLRCSPRSGDLSVYWYQQSLDQGLQFLIQYYNGEERAKGNILERFSAQQFPDLHSELNLSSLELGDSALYFCASSPWTGGFEKLFFGSGTQLSVL.

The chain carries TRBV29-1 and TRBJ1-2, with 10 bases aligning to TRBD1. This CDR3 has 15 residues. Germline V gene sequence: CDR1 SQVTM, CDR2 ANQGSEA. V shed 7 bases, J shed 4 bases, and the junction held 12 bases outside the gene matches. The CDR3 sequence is CSGGRDRGSLYGYTF. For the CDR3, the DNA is TGCAGCGGGGGCCGGGACAGGGGTAGTCTCTATGGCTACACCTTC.

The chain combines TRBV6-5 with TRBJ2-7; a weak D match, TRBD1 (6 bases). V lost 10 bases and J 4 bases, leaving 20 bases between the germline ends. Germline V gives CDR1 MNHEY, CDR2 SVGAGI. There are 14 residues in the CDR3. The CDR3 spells CATLQGWGGYEQYF. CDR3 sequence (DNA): TGTGCCACCCTCCAGGGGTGGGGTGGGTACGAGCAGTACTTC.

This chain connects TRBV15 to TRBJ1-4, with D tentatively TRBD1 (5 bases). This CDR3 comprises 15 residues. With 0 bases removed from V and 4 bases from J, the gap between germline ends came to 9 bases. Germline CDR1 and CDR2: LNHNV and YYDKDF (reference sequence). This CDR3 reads CATSRDRGHNEKLFF. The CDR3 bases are TGTGCCACCAGCAGAGATCGGGGCCATAATGAAAAACTGTTTTTT.

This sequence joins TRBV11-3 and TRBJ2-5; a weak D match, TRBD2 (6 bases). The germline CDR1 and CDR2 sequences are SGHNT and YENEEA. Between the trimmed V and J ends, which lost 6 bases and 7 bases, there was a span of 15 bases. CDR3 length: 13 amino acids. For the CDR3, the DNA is TGTGCCAGCAGATCCTCCGAGGGAGGGACCCAGTACTTC. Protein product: CASRSSEGGTQYF.

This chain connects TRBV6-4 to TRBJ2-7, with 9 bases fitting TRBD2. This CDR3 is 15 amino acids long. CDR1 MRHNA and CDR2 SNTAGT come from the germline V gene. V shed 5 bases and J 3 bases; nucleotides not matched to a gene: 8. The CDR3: CASSPRLADYYEQYF. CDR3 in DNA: TGTGCCAGCAGTCCGAGACTAGCGGATTACTACGAGCAGTACTTC.

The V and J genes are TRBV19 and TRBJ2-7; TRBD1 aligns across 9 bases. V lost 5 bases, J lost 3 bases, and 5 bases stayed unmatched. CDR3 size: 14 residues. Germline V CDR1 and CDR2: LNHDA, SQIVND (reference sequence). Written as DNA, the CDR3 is TGTGCCAGTAGTGCCGCGGGACAGGGCTACGAGCAGTACTTC. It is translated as CASSAAGQGYEQYF.